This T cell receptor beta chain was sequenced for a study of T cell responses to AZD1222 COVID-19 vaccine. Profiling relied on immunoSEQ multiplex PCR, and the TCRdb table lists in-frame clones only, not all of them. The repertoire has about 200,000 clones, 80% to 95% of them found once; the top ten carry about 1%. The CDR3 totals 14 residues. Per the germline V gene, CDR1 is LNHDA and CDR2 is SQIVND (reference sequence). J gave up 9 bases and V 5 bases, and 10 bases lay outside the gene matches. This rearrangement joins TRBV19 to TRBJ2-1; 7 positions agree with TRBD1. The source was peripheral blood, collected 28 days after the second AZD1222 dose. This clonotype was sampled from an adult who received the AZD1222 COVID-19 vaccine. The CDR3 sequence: CASSRQGVGIEQFF. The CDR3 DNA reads TGTGCCAGTAGTCGACAGGGAGTTGGCATTGAGCAGTTCTTC.